This T cell receptor beta chain emerged from a study of shared clonotypes between healthy human individuals. General study findings and limits: Rarefaction showed that sequencing of sorted subsets was incomplete (despite large depth). The expectation was that sequencing depth would affect clonotype sharing among donors.

Positive CCR7 selection of CD45RO-negative cells yielded the naive CD8 cells, and terminally differentiated effector memory CD45RA+ cells were excluded. Investigators spread the genomic DNA of each subset evenly over several immunoSEQ plates. The authors loaded approximately 220 ng DNA, around 30,000 T cell genomes, into sorted-subset replicate PCRs. Here immunoSEQ multiplex PCR was the method, and the copy in TCRdb shows in-frame clones only, minus some. The sample consists of 800,000 to 950,000 clones, about 97% of them appearing once. This clone was observed once. Its target is unknown. Trimming removed 2 bases at V and 3 bases at J, with 11 bases between. The CDR3 covers 14 residues. Per the germline V gene, CDR1 is SGHTA and CDR2 is FQGNSA.

This TCR was sampled from a man aged 25-45 years in good health. The rearrangement uses TRBV7-2 and TRBJ2-7; D call uncertain. The sequenced sample was naive CD8+ T cells sorted from blood. The CDR3 region is CASSLKDTFYEQYF. The CDR3 DNA follows: TGTGCCAGCAGCTTAAAAGACACTTTCTACGAGCAGTACTTC.